Shown below are 13 T cell receptor beta chains from a single sample sequenced in a study of T cell responses to AZD1222 COVID-19 vaccine. Produced via immunoSEQ multiplex PCR; TCRdb's table is partial and in-frame only. The sample holds 100,000 to 150,000 clones, about nine tenths seen once. Sequences were derived from peripheral blood, sampled on day 0 of AZD1222 vaccination. The receptors were gathered from an adult in good health.

This sequence joins TRBV7-2 and TRBJ2-5; 11 nucleotides line up with TRBD2. This CDR3 comprises 17 residues. V lost 1 base, J lost 4 bases, and 8 bases stayed unmatched. Per germline, CDR1 SGHTA and CDR2 FQGNSA. CDR3: CASSLVAGGRVGETQYF. The CDR3 DNA is TGTGCCAGCAGCTTAGTAGCGGGGGGGCGAGTTGGAGAGACCCAGTACTTC.

This clone is deemed medium-sized. This chain links TRBV4-2 with TRBJ2-3; 9 bases match TRBD2. The CDR3 sequence is 16 residues long. V was pared by 3 bases and J by 5 bases, with 9 bases of the junction left unmatched. Germline V lookup: CDR1 LGHNA, CDR2 YNFKEQ. CDR3 in amino acids: CASSQGGGGAVDTQYF. DNA for the CDR3: TGTGCCAGCAGCCAGGGTGGCGGGGGGGCGGTAGATACGCAGTATTTT.

This clone was found a few times. The same CDR3 can be traced to other DNA sequences in this sample. This chain connects TRBV11-2 to TRBJ1-2; TRBD1 might be the D (6 bases). Trimming cost V 1 base and J 5 bases, with 11 bases left between them. CDR1 and CDR2 (germline): SGHAT, FQNNGV. The CDR3 has 14 residues. Written as DNA, the CDR3 is TGTGCCAGCAGCTTAGTAGGGGGTCCTTATGGCTACACCTTC. Translated, it gives CASSLVGGPYGYTF.

This clone was recorded once. The rearrangement links TRBV25-1 to TRBJ1-4; D is ambiguous. The germline V gene has CDR1 MGHDK and CDR2 SYGVNS. V was shortened by 4 bases and J by 8 bases, with 23 bases between the two germline ends. The CDR3 length is 17 residues. The CDR3 DNA is TGTGCCAGCAGTGGCCTTGCGGGCGATTTATCGGGGGAAAAACTGTTTTTT. Protein sequence: CASSGLAGDLSGEKLFF.

V and J are TRBV3-1 (or the pseudogene TRBV3-2) and TRBJ1-5; D not certain. This CDR3 has 14 amino acids. Between the trimmed V and J ends, which lost 6 bases and 1 base, there was a span of 10 bases. Germline CDR1 LGHDT, CDR2 YNNKEL (reference sequence). The CDR3 sequence is CASSLDLSNQPQHF. CDR3 DNA sequence: TGTGCCAGCAGTCTGGATTTAAGCAATCAGCCCCAGCATTTT.

This chain joins TRBV7-2 and TRBJ1-1, with D possibly being TRBD1 (5 bases). CDR3 length: 14 residues. Per the germline V gene, CDR1 is SGHTA and CDR2 is FQGNSA. The V end lost 8 bases, the J end lost 0 bases, and 13 bases lay between the germline ends. The CDR3, as DNA: TGTGCCAGCCACTGGCAGGGAGTGAACACTGAAGCTTTCTTT. Its protein product is CASHWQGVNTEAFF. The full variable domain, its missing parts supplied by reference TRBV7-2 and TRBJ1-1, is GAGVSQSPSNKVTEKGKDVELRCDPISGHTALYWYRQSLGQGLEFLIYFQGNSAPDKSGLPSDRFSAERTGGSVSTLTIQRTQQEDSAVYLCASHWQGVNTEAFFGQGTRLTVV.

The chain combines TRBV9 with TRBJ2-2; TRBD1 or TRBD2 may be the D gene (6 bases each). The CDR3 is 14 residues long. From germline, CDR1 is SGDLS and CDR2 YYNGEE. The V gene lost 4 bases and the J gene lost 6 bases, with 13 bases spanning the gap. CDR3: CASSPGAQSGELFF. CDR3 nucleotides: TGTGCCAGCAGCCCGGGGGCACAGTCCGGGGAGCTGTTTTTT.

V usage is TRBV5-1 and J usage is TRBJ1-2; D unclear. Per germline, CDR1 SGHRS and CDR2 YFSETQ. V was clipped by 4 bases and J by 4 bases, with 20 bases between them. This CDR3 is built from 16 residues. CDR3 nucleotide sequence: TGCGCCAGCAGCCCGGTAGGGCGGGGTTACTCCTATGGCTACACCTTC. Its protein product is CASSPVGRGYSYGYTF. The full variable domain, completed using reference TRBV5-1 and TRBJ1-2, is KAGVTQTPRYLIKTRGQQVTLSCSPISGHRSVSWYQQTPGQGLQFLFEYFSETQRNKGNFPGRFSGRQFSNSRSEMNVSTLELGDSALYLCASSPVGRGYSYGYTFGSGTRLTVV.

Comment on this clone: A read error may account for a junction end that differs from germline. V gene TRBV7-3 combines with J gene TRBJ2-2, with 11 positions matching TRBD2. This CDR3 comprises 16 residues. Looked up from germline, CDR1 is SGHTA and CDR2 is FQGTGA. The CDR3 reads CASSRRLAGNPGELFF. DNA for the CDR3: TGTGCCAGCAGCCGCAGACTAGCGGGGAACCCCGGGGAGCTGTTTTTT.

This rearrangement joins TRBV24-1 to TRBJ2-3; 7 bases are shared with TRBD1. Germline loops: CDR1 KGHDR, CDR2 SFDVKD. V lost 3 bases and J lost 2; bases outside the gene matches: 7. This CDR3 has 16 residues. In nucleotides, the CDR3 is TGTGCCACCAGTGATACCGGGACAGACTTCACAGATACGCAGTATTTT. The encoded protein is CATSDTGTDFTDTQYF.

The chain links TRBV4-1 to TRBJ1-1, with a weak D call TRBD1 (5 bases). Germline lookup yields CDR1 MGHRA and CDR2 YSYEKL. CDR3 length: 15 residues. V was pared by 5 bases and J by 3 bases, with 16 bases between. CDR3 nucleotides: TGCGCCAGCAGCTGGCGTCCAAGGGGTGACACTGAAGCTTTCTTT. Protein sequence: CASSWRPRGDTEAFF.

The chain has TRBV20-1 and TRBJ1-2; D gene unclear. Germline V gene sequence: CDR1 DFQATT, CDR2 SNEGSKA (reference sequence). There are 11 residues in the CDR3. Trimming stripped 4 bases from V and 7 bases from J, with 10 bases between. In nucleotides, the CDR3 is TGCAGTGCTAACGGGGTTGGTGGCTACACCTTC. This sequence encodes CSANGVGGYTF.

V gene TRBV7-2 combines with J gene TRBJ1-6, with a possible D match to TRBD1 (5 bases). V was clipped by 2 bases and J by 5 bases, with 10 bases between them. The CDR3 length is 15 residues. In germline, CDR1 is SGHTA, CDR2 FQGNSA. The CDR3 bases are TGTGCCAGCAGCTTAAATACAGGAAATAATTCACCCCTCCACTTT. It specifies CASSLNTGNNSPLHF.